The entry below describes one T cell receptor (beta chain). Its target is unknown. Primers: 60 Vbeta forward and 13 Jbeta reverse. Clones were read by immunoSEQ multiplex PCR, and TCRdb kept only the in-frame ones, dropping some. The sample lists under 200,000 clones; 68% were seen once. This sample is part of a study of cytomegalovirus exposure and HLA in healthy donors. Overall study findings and caveats: Indistinguishable V segments such as TRBV6-2 and TRBV6-3 were excluded.

CDR1 is SGHRS, CDR2 YFSETQ, per germline. The junction had 8 bases not matched to a gene; V was cut back by 0 bases and J by 4 bases. This CDR3 spans 16 amino acids. Specimen: PBMCs. The source is a man aged 50 to 59 in good health and CMV-seronegative. V usage is TRBV5-1 and J usage is TRBJ2-3; 7 bases are shared with TRBD1. The CDR3 reads CASSLEGRGSADTQYF. CDR3 DNA: TGCGCCAGCAGCTTGGAAGGCAGGGGGTCGGCAGATACGCAGTATTTT.